This TCR beta chain came from a study of T-cell memory formation after mild COVID-19. Study-level points and caveats: CD4/CD8 balance characterized clones contracting day 15 to 85, and CD4+ skew characterized later expanders. Contracting CD4+ clones lay largely in CM and EM, with CD8+ ones residing in EMRA. Cross-reactive memory seemingly joined, as some responding clones were found in pre-infection memory.

TCRdb independently ran MiXCR on the 5' RACE reads; one entry per CDR3 protein. The sample lists hundreds of thousands of distinct CDR3 sequences, roughly 15% seen once, with about 24% in the top ten. CDR1 is LNHDA and CDR2 is SQIVND in the germline V gene (reference sequence). This CDR3 comprises 13 residues. Trimming at V came to 9 bases and at J to 2 bases, leaving 6 bases not matched to a gene. This clonotype was counted only a few times. Antigen specificity is unknown. V gene TRBV19 combines with J gene TRBJ1-2; 7 nucleotides line up with TRBD1. The sequenced material came from PBMCs or a T cell subset sorted from them (not recorded which). This sequence was found in a man between 18 and 29 years old who had mild COVID-19 (a few samples of this study predate the infection). Cell type and time point are not known. CDR3 region: CASKTGTNYGYTF. CDR3 DNA sequence: TGTGCCAGCAAGACAGGGACCAACTATGGCTACACCTTC.